What follows are 22 T cell receptor beta chains derived from one specimen sequenced in a study of T-cell memory formation after mild COVID-19. TCRdb ran MiXCR on the 5' RACE reads and lists one entry per CDR3 protein. Seen here are a few hundred thousand distinct CDR3 sequences, around a fifth observed once, and the top ten hold approximately 12%. Source material: PBMCs or a T cell subset sorted from them (not recorded which). The receptors were gathered from an adult woman who had mild COVID-19 (a few samples of this study predate the infection). Cell type and time point are not known.

This chain uses TRBV20-1 with TRBJ1-2, with TRBD1 as a possible D gene (6 bases). Germline V gives CDR1 DFQATT, CDR2 SNEGSKA (reference sequence). With 5 bases removed from V and 3 bases from J, the gap between germline ends came to 19 bases. There are 15 residues in the CDR3. CDR3 in amino acids: CSARRYREVDYGYTF. The DNA of the CDR3 is TGCAGTGCTCGACGCTACAGGGAAGTGGACTATGGCTACACCTTC.

This clonotype was counted between two and nine times. The chain joins TRBV11-1 to TRBJ2-2; tentatively, D is TRBD1 (5 bases). V was pared by 2 bases and J by 11 bases, with 18 bases between. This CDR3 spans 15 amino acids. Germline values: CDR1 SGHAT, CDR2 FQDESV (reference sequence). The CDR3 DNA sequence: TGTGCCAGCAGCTTATCGTTTGGGGCGGATTCAGAGCTGTTTTTT. The encoded protein is CASSLSFGADSELFF.

Here the CDR3 reads CASSLGIAGGQHF. The CDR3 DNA follows: TGTGCCAGCAGCTTGGGGATCGCCGGGGGTCAGCATTTT. The chain has TRBV5-6 and TRBJ1-5; a possible D gene is TRBD1 (5 bases). Germline assignment: CDR1 SGHDT and CDR2 YYEEEE. Trimming removed 0 bases from V and 13 bases from J, with 14 bases in between. CDR3 length: 13 residues.

V and J are TRBV5-5 and TRBJ2-5; D not resolved. From germline, CDR1 is SGHKS and CDR2 YYEKEE (reference sequence). Trimming stripped 0 bases from V and 5 bases from J, with 5 bases between. The length of the CDR3 is 12 residues. The CDR3 region is CASSLGTETQYF. The CDR3 DNA follows: TGTGCCAGCAGCTTGGGAACGGAGACCCAGTACTTC.

This rearrangement joins TRBV5-1 to TRBJ2-3; 8 bases line up with TRBD1. Germline V gene sequence: CDR1 SGHRS, CDR2 YFSETQ. CDR3 length: 17 amino acids. V was pared by 4 bases and J by 0 bases, with 10 bases of the junction left unmatched. This chain's CDR3 is CASSQNPQGESTDTQYF. The CDR3 region has the DNA TGCGCCAGCAGCCAAAACCCACAGGGGGAAAGCACAGATACGCAGTATTTT.

This chain connects TRBV20-1 to TRBJ2-7, with D perhaps matching TRBD2 (6 bases). The germline CDR1 and CDR2 sequences are DFQATT and SNEGSKA (reference sequence). V was cut by 6 bases and J by 0 bases, with 12 bases left in between. This CDR3 has 13 amino acids. In DNA, the CDR3 is TGCAGTGCCAGGGACTTCCTCTCCTACGAGCAGTACTTC. This sequence encodes CSARDFLSYEQYF.

This sequence joins TRBV6-2 or TRBV6-3 and TRBJ2-7; TRBD1 is a possible D gene (5 bases). The CDR3 sequence is 15 residues long. Deletions cut 4 bases from V and 2 bases from J, with 15 bases between. Germline lookup yields CDR1 MNHEY and CDR2 SVGEGT. This CDR3 reads CASSSTGSLPYEQYF. The CDR3 DNA reads TGTGCCAGCAGTTCTACAGGTTCCCTACCCTACGAGCAGTACTTC.

V gene TRBV12-3 or TRBV12-4 combines with J gene TRBJ2-2, with D possibly TRBD2 on 5 matching bases. V lost 6 bases and J 5 bases, leaving 22 bases between the germline ends. This CDR3 has 17 residues. CDR3 residues: CASSPRFVLARTGELFF. DNA of the CDR3: TGTGCCAGCAGCCCTAGGTTCGTGTTAGCGAGGACCGGGGAGCTGTTTTTT.

This chain uses TRBV15 with TRBJ2-1; 15 bases agree with TRBD2. V shed 4 bases and J 8 bases; nucleotides not matched to a gene: 12. CDR1 and CDR2 (germline): LNHNV, YYDKDF (reference sequence). The CDR3 has 18 amino acids. The CDR3 DNA follows: TGTGCCACCAGCATCGGACTAGCGGGGGGGCAAGGTGTCGATGAGCAGTTCTTC. Protein product: CATSIGLAGGQGVDEQFF. Looking up the rest from reference TRBV15 and TRBJ2-1 gives the full variable domain: DAMVIQNPRYQVTQFGKPVTLSCSQTLNHNVMYWYQQKSSQAPKLLFHYYDKDFNNEADTPDNFQSRRPNTSFCFLDIRSPGLGDTAMYLCATSIGLAGGQGVDEQFFGPGTRLTVL.

In its sample, this clonotype was seen a few times. The chain is built from TRBV29-1 and TRBJ2-1, with 9 bases lining up with TRBD1. V was clipped by 7 bases and J by 0 bases; unmatched bases: 10. This CDR3 has 16 amino acids. Germline V gives CDR1 SQVTM, CDR2 ANQGSEA. The CDR3 protein is CSAGPGQGSSYNEQFF. CDR3 nucleotides: TGCAGCGCCGGGCCGGGACAGGGCAGCTCCTACAATGAGCAGTTCTTC.

This clonotype was counted only a few times. This chain links TRBV7-6 with TRBJ2-3; TRBD2 might be the D (5 bases). Germline CDR1 is SGHVS and CDR2 is FNYEAQ. Trimming took 5 bases from V and 0 from J, leaving 12 bases between them. The length of the CDR3 is 15 residues. CDR3 loop: CASSTGLGSTDTQYF. The CDR3 coding sequence is TGTGCCAGCAGCACCGGACTGGGAAGCACAGATACGCAGTATTTT.

The chain combines TRBV20-1 with TRBJ1-5; D is perhaps TRBD1 (6 bases). The CDR3 consists of 14 residues. The germline CDR1 and CDR2 sequences are DFQATT and SNEGSKA (reference sequence). V was shortened by 6 bases and J by 6 bases, with 18 bases between the two germline ends. This chain's CDR3 is CSARWGAEGQPQHF. CDR3 bases: TGCAGTGCGAGATGGGGGGCGGAAGGTCAGCCCCAGCATTTT.

This clonotype was observed a handful of times. The rearrangement links TRBV4-1 to TRBJ2-1; no definite D call. Looked up from germline, CDR1 is MGHRA and CDR2 is YSYEKL. The CDR3 is made up of 13 amino acids. Trimming removed 0 bases from V and 9 bases from J, with 9 bases in between. Here the CDR3 reads CASSQEPASEQFF. The CDR3 region has the DNA TGCGCCAGCAGCCAAGAACCAGCGTCTGAGCAGTTCTTC.

The table lists this clonotype with a few counts. The CDR3 is CATSEGATDTQYF. The CDR3, as DNA: TGTGCCACCTCCGAGGGAGCCACAGATACGCAGTATTTT. The V call is TRBV24-1, the J call TRBJ2-3, with a weak D call TRBD2 (5 bases). Trimming pared 9 bases from V and 2 bases from J, leaving 11 bases between. The germline gives CDR1 KGHDR, CDR2 SFDVKD. The CDR3 is 13 residues long.

This clonotype came up many times. V usage is TRBV7-9 and J usage is TRBJ2-1; D remains unclear. Germline V gene sequence: CDR1 SEHNR, CDR2 FQNEAQ (reference sequence). The CDR3 consists of 14 residues. V was cut by 1 base and J by 8 bases, with 12 bases left in between. The CDR3 region is CASSLVKGIDEQFF. The CDR3 nucleotides are TGTGCCAGCAGCTTAGTGAAGGGTATCGATGAGCAGTTCTTC.

This clonotype was detected only a few times. The chain is built from TRBV5-1 and TRBJ2-3, with 11 bases that match TRBD1. With V trimmed by 4 bases and J by 4 bases, 2 bases remained unmatched. Germline CDR1 SGHRS, CDR2 YFSETQ. The CDR3 covers 14 residues. The CDR3 reads CASSQDRGPDTQYF. CDR3 nucleotides: TGCGCCAGCAGCCAGGACAGGGGGCCAGATACGCAGTATTTT.

This chain connects TRBV11-2 to TRBJ2-5, with D perhaps being TRBD1 or TRBD2 (5 bases each). The CDR3 has 15 amino acids. In germline, CDR1 is SGHAT, CDR2 FQNNGV. The V end lost 4 bases, the J end lost 7 bases, and 19 bases lay between the germline ends. CDR3 region: CASSSMRGVRLTQYF. The CDR3 bases are TGTGCCAGCAGCTCTATGAGAGGGGTGAGACTGACCCAGTACTTC.

This clonotype was seen a handful of times. The chain recombines TRBV5-1 with TRBJ2-3; TRBD2 might be the D (5 bases). Looked up from germline, CDR1 is SGHRS and CDR2 is YFSETQ. The CDR3 is 16 residues long. Trimming removed 1 base at V and 1 base at J, with 13 bases between. This chain's CDR3 is CASSLTVAGGTDTQYF. The CDR3 DNA sequence: TGCGCCAGCAGCTTGACGGTGGCCGGGGGCACAGATACGCAGTATTTT.

This sequence joins TRBV5-6 and TRBJ2-3, with 9 bases identical to TRBD1. The V segment lost 2 bases and the J segment 0 bases; nucleotides outside the gene matches: 7. This CDR3 contains 17 residues. Looked up from germline, CDR1 is SGHDT and CDR2 is YYEEEE. CDR3 region: CASSFGAGTGSTDTQYF. DNA for the CDR3: TGTGCCAGCAGCTTCGGTGCCGGGACAGGGAGCACAGATACGCAGTATTTT.

The chain carries TRBV27 and TRBJ2-1; no clear D. The CDR3 covers 13 residues. Trimming removed 5 bases at V and 6 bases at J, with 11 bases between. CDR1 is MNHEY, CDR2 SMNVEV, per germline (reference sequence). This CDR3 reads CASSRVYTNEQFF. In DNA form, the CDR3 reads TGTGCCAGCAGTAGGGTATACACCAATGAGCAGTTCTTC.

This clonotype was observed a handful of times. This chain joins TRBV29-1 and TRBJ2-5; 9 bases fit TRBD1. V was clipped by 4 bases and J by 3 bases; unmatched bases: 6. The CDR3 has 14 amino acids. Germline CDR1 and CDR2: SQVTM and ANQGSEA. The chain's CDR3 is CSVGPGTGKETQYF. Written as DNA, the CDR3 is TGCAGCGTTGGCCCCGGGACAGGGAAAGAGACCCAGTACTTC. The full variable domain, in which reference TRBV29-1 and TRBJ2-5 provide the parts outside the CDR3, is SAVISQKPSRDICQRGTSLTIQCQVDSQVTMMFWYRQQPGQSLTLIATANQGSEATYESGFVIDKFPISRPNLTFSTLTVSNMSPEDSSIYLCSVGPGTGKETQYFGPGTRLLVL.

The chain joins TRBV19 to TRBJ2-7, with a possible D match to TRBD2 (6 bases). The CDR3 sequence is 15 residues long. Trimming took off 5 bases at V and 4 bases at J, with 18 bases between the two ends. Germline V gives CDR1 LNHDA, CDR2 SQIVND (reference sequence). CDR3 in DNA: TGTGCCAGTAGTGCCCCAGGGAGGTCGGGGTACGAGCAGTACTTC. As protein: CASSAPGRSGYEQYF.